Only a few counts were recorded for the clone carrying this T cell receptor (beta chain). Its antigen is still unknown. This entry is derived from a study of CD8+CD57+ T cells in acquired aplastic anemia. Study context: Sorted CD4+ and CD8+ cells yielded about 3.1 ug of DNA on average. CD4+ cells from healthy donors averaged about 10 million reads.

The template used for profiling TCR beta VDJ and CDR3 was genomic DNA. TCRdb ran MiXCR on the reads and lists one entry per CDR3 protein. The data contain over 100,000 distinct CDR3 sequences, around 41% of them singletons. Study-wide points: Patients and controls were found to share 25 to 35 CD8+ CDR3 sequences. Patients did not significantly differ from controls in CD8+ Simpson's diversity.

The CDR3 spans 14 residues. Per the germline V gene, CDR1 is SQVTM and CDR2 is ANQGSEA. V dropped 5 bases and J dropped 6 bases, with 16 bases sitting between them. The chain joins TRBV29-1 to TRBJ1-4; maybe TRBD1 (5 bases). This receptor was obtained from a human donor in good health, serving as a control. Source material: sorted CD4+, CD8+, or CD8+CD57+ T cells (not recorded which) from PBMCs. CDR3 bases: TGCAGCGTTAAGCCGGGACCTTTGGATGAAAAACTGTTTTTT. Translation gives CSVKPGPLDEKLFF.